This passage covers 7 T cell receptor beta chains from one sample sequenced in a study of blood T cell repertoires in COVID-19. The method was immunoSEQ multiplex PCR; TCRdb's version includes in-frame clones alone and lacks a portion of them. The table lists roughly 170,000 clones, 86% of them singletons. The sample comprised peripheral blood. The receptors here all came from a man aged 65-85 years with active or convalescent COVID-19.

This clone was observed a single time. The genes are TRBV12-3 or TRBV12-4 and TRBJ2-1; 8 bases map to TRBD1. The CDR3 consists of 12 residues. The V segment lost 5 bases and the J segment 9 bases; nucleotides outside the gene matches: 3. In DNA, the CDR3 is TGTGCCAGCAGTCTGGACAGGGTTGAGCAGTTCTTC. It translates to CASSLDRVEQFF.

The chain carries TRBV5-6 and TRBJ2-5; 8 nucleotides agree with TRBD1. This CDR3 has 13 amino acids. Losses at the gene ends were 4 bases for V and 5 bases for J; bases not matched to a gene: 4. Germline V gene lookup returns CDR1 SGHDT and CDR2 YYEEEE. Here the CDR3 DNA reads TGTGCCAGCAGCGGACAGGGTCCGGAGACCCAGTACTTC. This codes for CASSGQGPETQYF.

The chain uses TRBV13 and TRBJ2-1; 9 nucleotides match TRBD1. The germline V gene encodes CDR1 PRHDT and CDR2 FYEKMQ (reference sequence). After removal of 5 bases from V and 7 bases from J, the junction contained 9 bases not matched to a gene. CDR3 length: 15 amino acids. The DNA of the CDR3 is TGTGCCAGCAGCCATTCGGGACAGGGAGGGAATGAGCAGTTCTTC. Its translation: CASSHSGQGGNEQFF. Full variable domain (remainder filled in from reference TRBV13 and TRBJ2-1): AAGVIQSPRHLIKEKRETATLKCYPIPRHDTVYWYQQGPGQDPQFLISFYEKMQSDKGSIPDRFSAQQFSDYHSELNMSSLELGDSALYFCASSHSGQGGNEQFFGPGTRLTVL.

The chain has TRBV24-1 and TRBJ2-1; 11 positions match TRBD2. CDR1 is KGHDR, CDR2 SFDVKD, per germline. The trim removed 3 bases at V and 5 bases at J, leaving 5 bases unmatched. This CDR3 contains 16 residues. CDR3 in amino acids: CATSDPSGGPNNEQFF. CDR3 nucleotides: TGTGCCACCAGTGATCCTAGCGGGGGGCCGAACAATGAGCAGTTCTTC.

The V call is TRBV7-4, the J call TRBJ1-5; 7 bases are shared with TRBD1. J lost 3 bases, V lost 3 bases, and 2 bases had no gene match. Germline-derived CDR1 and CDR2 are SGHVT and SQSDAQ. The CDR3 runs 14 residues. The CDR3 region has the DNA TGTGCCAGCAGCTTCGACAGGGTCAATCAGCCCCAGCATTTT. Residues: CASSFDRVNQPQHF. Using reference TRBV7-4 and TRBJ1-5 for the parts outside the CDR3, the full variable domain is GAGVSQSPRYKVAKRGRDVALRCDSISGHVTLYWYRQTLGQGSEVLTYSQSDAQRDKSGRPSGRFSAERPERSVSTLKIQRTEQGDSAVYLCASSFDRVNQPQHFGDGTRLSIL.

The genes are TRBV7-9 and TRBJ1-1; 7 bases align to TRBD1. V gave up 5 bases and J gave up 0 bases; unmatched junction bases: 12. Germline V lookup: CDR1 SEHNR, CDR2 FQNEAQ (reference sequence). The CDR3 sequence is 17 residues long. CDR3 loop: CASSPRGGGIMNTEAFF. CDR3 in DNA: TGTGCCAGCAGCCCCCGAGGGGGCGGAATCATGAACACTGAAGCTTTCTTT.

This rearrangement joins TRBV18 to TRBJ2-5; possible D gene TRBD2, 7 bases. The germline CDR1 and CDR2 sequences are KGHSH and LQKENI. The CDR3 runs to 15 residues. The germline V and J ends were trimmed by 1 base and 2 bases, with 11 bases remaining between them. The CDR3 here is CASSPQGGKQETQYF. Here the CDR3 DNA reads TGTGCCAGCTCACCACAGGGGGGGAAACAAGAGACCCAGTACTTC.